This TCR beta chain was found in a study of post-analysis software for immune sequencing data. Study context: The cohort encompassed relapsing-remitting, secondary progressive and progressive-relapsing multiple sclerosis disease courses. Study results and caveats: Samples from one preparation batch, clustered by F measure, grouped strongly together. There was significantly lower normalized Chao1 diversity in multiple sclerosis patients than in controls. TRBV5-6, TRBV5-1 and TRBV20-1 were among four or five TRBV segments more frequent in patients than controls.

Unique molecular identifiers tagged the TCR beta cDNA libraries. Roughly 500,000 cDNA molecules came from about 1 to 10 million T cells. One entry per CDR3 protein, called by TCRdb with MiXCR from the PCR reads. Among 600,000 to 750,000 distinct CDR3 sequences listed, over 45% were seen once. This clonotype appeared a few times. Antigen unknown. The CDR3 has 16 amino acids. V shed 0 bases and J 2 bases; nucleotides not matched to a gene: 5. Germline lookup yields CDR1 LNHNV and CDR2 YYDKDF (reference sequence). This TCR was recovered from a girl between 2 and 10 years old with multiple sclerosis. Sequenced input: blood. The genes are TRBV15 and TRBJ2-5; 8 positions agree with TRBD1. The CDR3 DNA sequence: TGTGCCACCAGCAGAGATAGGACAGGGACTCAAGAGACCCAGTACTTC. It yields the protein CATSRDRTGTQETQYF.